A single sample gave rise to the 3 T cell receptor beta chains below, sequenced in a study of shared clonotypes between healthy human individuals. The repertoire was sequenced with immunoSEQ multiplex PCR; TCRdb's copy has only in-frame clones and lacks some. This table has about 2.1 million clones, 80% to 95% appearing once. The naive CD8 subset, CD45RO-negative cells positively selected for CCR7, excluded terminally differentiated effector memory CD45RA+ cells. Specimen: naive CD8+ T cells from PBMCs. These receptors were collected from a man aged 18-30 years in good health. Some clones in this sample may be carry-over from other donors' samples.

This CDR3 is CASTSGESPYEQYF. DNA of the CDR3: TGTGCCAGCACCTCGGGGGAGTCCCCCTACGAGCAGTACTTC. The rearrangement links TRBV5-6 to TRBJ2-7; D is possibly TRBD2 (6 bases). The CDR3 loop spans 14 amino acids. Germline CDR1 and CDR2: SGHDT and YYEEEE. V lost 6 bases, J lost 2 bases, and 15 bases lay in between.

This rearrangement joins TRBV7-8 to TRBJ2-1; 7 bases map to TRBD2. Germline loops: CDR1 SGHVS, CDR2 FQNEAQ. The junction had 8 bases not matched to a gene; V was cut back by 5 bases and J by 7 bases. The CDR3 runs to 14 residues. This chain's CDR3 is CASSPSGGRNEQFF. In nucleotides, the CDR3 is TGTGCCAGCAGCCCCTCCGGGGGGAGGAATGAGCAGTTCTTC. Supplemented by reference TRBV7-8 and TRBJ2-1, the full variable domain reads GAGVSQSPRYKVAKRGQDVALRCDPISGHVSLFWYQQALGQGPEFLTYFQNEAQLDKSGLPSDRFFAERPEGSVSTLKIQRTQQEDSAVYLCASSPSGGRNEQFFGPGTRLTVL.

The V call is TRBV29-1, the J call TRBJ2-1; maybe TRBD1 (5 bases). V dropped 5 bases and J dropped 7 bases, with 18 bases sitting between them. The CDR3 runs to 14 residues. The germline CDR1 and CDR2 sequences are SQVTM and ANQGSEA. CDR3 sequence: CSVPIPQPGNEQFF. CDR3 nucleotides: TGCAGCGTTCCAATCCCCCAGCCAGGGAATGAGCAGTTCTTC.